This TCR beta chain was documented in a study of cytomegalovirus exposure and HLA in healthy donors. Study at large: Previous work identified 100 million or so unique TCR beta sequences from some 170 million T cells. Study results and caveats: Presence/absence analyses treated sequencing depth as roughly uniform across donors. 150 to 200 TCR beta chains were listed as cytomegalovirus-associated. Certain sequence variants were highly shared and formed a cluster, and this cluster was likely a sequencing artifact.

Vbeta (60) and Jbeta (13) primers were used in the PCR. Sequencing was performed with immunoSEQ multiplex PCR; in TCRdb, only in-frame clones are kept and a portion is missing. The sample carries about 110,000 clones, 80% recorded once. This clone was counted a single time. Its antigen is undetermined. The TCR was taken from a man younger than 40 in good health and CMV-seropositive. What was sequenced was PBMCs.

This chain's CDR3 is CASSDGDYPGETQYF. The CDR3 region has the DNA TGTGCCAGCAGCGACGGGGACTATCCGGGGGAGACCCAGTACTTC. V gene TRBV9 combines with J gene TRBJ2-5; 7 bases fit TRBD2. Germline assignment: CDR1 SGDLS and CDR2 YYNGEE. This CDR3 is 15 amino acids long. V lost 3 bases to trimming and J lost 5 bases; unmatched junction nucleotides: 10.